Below are 21 T cell receptor beta chains sequenced from a single sample in a study of blood T cell repertoires in COVID-19 (dated by TCRdb to 2020 to 2021). The library was prepared using the immunoSEQ multiplex PCR assay. In TCRdb, the immuneACCESS table is reduced to in-frame sequences with V and J assigned. These tables do not hold every clone; where another copy was compared, an unresolved V gene accounts for under half, and the others remain unexplained. A total of 70,000 or so clones appear in this sample, roughly 85% of them only once. The ten largest clones represent roughly 40% of the sample. The material sequenced was peripheral blood. Every receptor here comes from a woman aged 80 or over with active or convalescent COVID-19.

This clone was picked up a small number of times. The chain combines TRBV6-2 or TRBV6-3 with TRBJ1-6, with 7 bases aligning to TRBD1. The CDR3 is 19 residues long. The V gene's germline CDR1 is MNHEY and CDR2 SVGEGT. The trim removed 6 bases at V and 0 bases at J, leaving 14 bases unmatched. The CDR3 region has the DNA TGTGCCAGCAGCCTGACAGGGAGAACGGGAAGCTCCTATAATTCACCCCTCCACTTT. This translates into CASSLTGRTGSSYNSPLHF.

Remarks on this clone: The junction departs from germline at one end; a sequencing error may be responsible. The V call is TRBV15, the J call TRBJ2-4; no reliable D call. The germline CDR1 and CDR2 sequences are LNHNV and YYDKDF (reference sequence). CDR3 length equals 14 residues. The CDR3 loop reads CATSRDAERGKLDF. The CDR3 DNA sequence: TGTGCCACCAGCAGAGATGCAGAACGCGGTAAGTTGGACTTC. The whole variable domain, filled in from reference TRBV15 and TRBJ2-4, reads DAMVIQNPRYQVTQFGKPVTLSCSQTLNHNVMYWYQQKSSQAPKLLFHYYDKDFNNEADTPDNFQSRRPNTSFCFLDIRSPGLGDTAMYLCATSRDAERGKLDFGAGTRLSVL.

The rearrangement uses TRBV5-1 and TRBJ1-2, with D possibly TRBD1 on 6 matching bases. The CDR3 runs 15 residues. In germline, CDR1 is SGHRS, CDR2 YFSETQ. V was cut by 2 bases and J by 8 bases, with 19 bases left in between. For the CDR3, the DNA is TGCGCCAGCAGCTTAACGACCGGGGGGGGCGAGGGCTACACCTTC. As protein: CASSLTTGGGEGYTF.

This clone has a single count. A read error may account for a junction end that differs from germline. V usage is TRBV7-7 and J usage is TRBJ2-5, with D tentatively TRBD1 (6 bases). The CDR3 has 15 residues. Germline CDR1 SSHAT, CDR2 FNYEAQ (reference sequence). The CDR3 region has the DNA TGTGCTAGCAGTGGAACCAGGGGTTCCCCAGAGACCCAGTACTTC. Amino acids: CASSGTRGSPETQYF.

V and J are TRBV29-1 and TRBJ1-1, with D possibly TRBD1 on 5 matching bases. V lost 3 bases, J lost 3 bases, and 8 bases lay in between. CDR3 length: 12 amino acids. The germline V gene encodes CDR1 SQVTM and CDR2 ANQGSEA. CDR3 in DNA: TGCAGCGTTGAGGCGACAGACACTGAAGCTTTCTTT. This encodes CSVEATDTEAFF.

Concerning this clone: The junction shows a germline mismatch at one end, possibly a read error. This chain's CDR3 is CASSFSRQGALLF. The CDR3 coding sequence is TGTGCCAGCAGTTTCAGTCGTCAGGGGGCGCTTCTCTTT. This chain uses TRBV12-3 or TRBV12-4 with TRBJ1-1; 8 bases align to TRBD1. This CDR3 comprises 13 residues.

This chain uses TRBV7-3 with TRBJ2-1; D not resolved. CDR1 and CDR2 (germline): SGHTA, FQGTGA. The V and J ends lost 1 base and 6 bases respectively, with 10 bases between them. The CDR3 spans 14 residues. CDR3: CASSLIYQANEQFF. DNA for the CDR3: TGTGCCAGCAGCTTAATTTACCAGGCCAATGAGCAGTTCTTC.

This rearrangement joins TRBV25-1 to TRBJ2-3, with 7 bases aligning to TRBD2. Germline V lookup: CDR1 MGHDK, CDR2 SYGVNS. V gave up 2 bases and J gave up 0 bases; unmatched junction bases: 2. This CDR3 is 15 amino acids long. The CDR3 DNA sequence: TGTGCCAGCAGTGAAAGGCGGGGGAGCACAGATACGCAGTATTTT. Encoded protein: CASSERRGSTDTQYF.

The chain links TRBV15 to TRBJ1-3; D not certain. The CDR3 contains 12 residues. Germline values: CDR1 LNHNV, CDR2 YYDKDF (reference sequence). With 8 bases removed from V and 4 bases from J, the gap between germline ends came to 9 bases. CDR3 sequence: CATGQRGNTIYF. The CDR3, as DNA: TGTGCCACCGGTCAGCGGGGAAACACCATATATTTT.

The rearrangement uses TRBV28 and TRBJ2-5; 12 bases agree with TRBD2. The V gene end was trimmed by 7 bases and the J gene end by 5 bases; junction bases not matched to a gene: 8. There are 15 residues in the CDR3. Per germline, CDR1 MDHEN and CDR2 SYDVKM. The CDR3 sequence is CASTRRLAGVETQYF. CDR3 DNA: TGTGCCAGCACCCGAAGACTAGCGGGGGTGGAGACCCAGTACTTC.

The chain links TRBV9 to TRBJ2-5, with TRBD2 identical over 7 bases. The V segment lost 0 bases and the J segment 5 bases; nucleotides outside the gene matches: 13. This CDR3 spans 17 amino acids. Germline V lookup: CDR1 SGDLS, CDR2 YYNGEE. The CDR3, as DNA: TGTGCCAGCAGCGTAGGGGGCGGTGCGGGAGAGGGGGAGACCCAGTACTTC. Amino acid sequence: CASSVGGGAGEGETQYF.

J is TRBJ1-6 and V is TRBV6-5, with D maybe TRBD1 (6 bases). The V end lost 2 bases, the J end lost 7 bases, and 9 bases lay between the germline ends. Germline V gene lookup returns CDR1 MNHEY and CDR2 SVGAGI. CDR3 size: 14 residues. The CDR3 here is CASSYGGRNSPLHF. The CDR3 DNA sequence: TGTGCCAGCAGTTACGGGGGCAGGAATTCACCCCTCCACTTT.

The DNA for the CDR3 is TGCGCCAGCAGCCACCTACAGGGGACGGGGGAAAAACTGTTTTTT. Its protein product is CASSHLQGTGEKLFF. The chain employs TRBV4-3 and TRBJ1-4; 7 positions agree with TRBD1. This CDR3 spans 15 amino acids. J was trimmed by 8 bases and V by 3 bases; bases with no gene match: 9. The germline gives CDR1 LGHNA, CDR2 YSLEER.

The rearrangement uses TRBV3-1 (or the pseudogene TRBV3-2) and TRBJ1-2, with D perhaps TRBD1 (6 bases). Germline V gives CDR1 LGHDT, CDR2 YNNKEL (reference sequence). The CDR3 loop spans 12 amino acids. V shed 10 bases and J shed 5 bases, with 14 bases lying between them. The CDR3 region is CATGDRMYGYTF. The CDR3 coding sequence is TGTGCCACCGGAGACAGGATGTATGGCTACACCTTC.

The chain is built from TRBV19 and TRBJ1-2; no clear D gene. Trimming removed 6 bases from V and 4 bases from J, with 15 bases in between. CDR1 LNHDA and CDR2 SQIVND come from the germline V gene (reference sequence). There are 14 residues in the CDR3. The CDR3 reads CASSRSGYFYGYTF. DNA of the CDR3: TGTGCCAGTAGCCGCAGCGGGTATTTCTATGGCTACACCTTC.

This chain uses TRBV18 with TRBJ1-1; D perhaps matches TRBD1 (5 bases). The CDR3 spans 14 residues. Trimming pared 5 bases from V and 5 bases from J, leaving 15 bases between. From germline, CDR1 is KGHSH and CDR2 LQKENI. The CDR3 DNA is TGTGCCAGCTCATCAAGTGAGGACAAGACTGAAGCTTTCTTT. Translated, it gives CASSSSEDKTEAFF. Combining the CDR3 with reference TRBV18 and TRBJ1-1 gives the whole variable domain NAGVMQNPRHLVRRRGQEARLRCSPMKGHSHVYWYRQLPEEGLKFMVYLQKENIIDESGMPKERFSAEFPKEGPSILRIQQVVRGDSAAYFCASSSSEDKTEAFFGQGTRLTVV.

This chain uses TRBV10-1 with TRBJ1-5; tentative D call: TRBD1 (6 bases). V lost 6 bases, J lost 6 bases, and 15 bases lay in between. The CDR3 length is 14 residues. Germline loops: CDR1 WNHNN, CDR2 SYGVQD (reference sequence). CDR3: CASRFQGPGQPQHF. CDR3 sequence (DNA): TGCGCCAGCAGATTTCAGGGGCCGGGTCAGCCCCAGCATTTT.

V usage is TRBV4-3 and J usage is TRBJ1-5; D gene unclear. Looked up from germline, CDR1 is LGHNA and CDR2 is YSLEER. V dropped 0 bases and J dropped 5 bases, with 5 bases sitting between them. This CDR3 has 13 residues. The DNA for the CDR3 is TGCGCCAGCAGCCAAGATCGGGATCAGCCCCAGCATTTT. Translated, it gives CASSQDRDQPQHF.

The V gene is TRBV24-1, the J gene TRBJ2-5; 8 bases fit TRBD1. V shed 4 bases, J shed 4 bases, and the junction held 4 bases outside the gene matches. This CDR3 contains 14 residues. Germline V gives CDR1 KGHDR, CDR2 SFDVKD. CDR3 amino acids: CATSDAGQVETQYF. CDR3 sequence (DNA): TGTGCCACCAGTGACGCGGGACAGGTAGAGACCCAGTACTTC.

The chain employs TRBV4-2 and TRBJ2-3, with D possibly matching TRBD2 (7 bases). The CDR3 totals 17 residues. CDR1 is LGHNA, CDR2 YNFKEQ, per germline. Trimming took off 0 bases at V and 2 bases at J, with 15 bases between the two ends. The CDR3 region is CASSQDPAGAFTDTQYF. The CDR3 DNA follows: TGTGCCAGCAGCCAAGATCCCGCGGGGGCCTTCACAGATACGCAGTATTTT.

V usage is TRBV5-5 and J usage is TRBJ2-3; the match to TRBD2 covers 10 bases. V shed 2 bases and J 0 bases; nucleotides not matched to a gene: 0. The CDR3 runs to 15 residues. CDR1 SGHKS and CDR2 YYEKEE come from the germline V gene (reference sequence). The CDR3 DNA is TGTGCCAGCAGCTTTAGCGGGGGGAGCACAGATACGCAGTATTTT. Its translation: CASSFSGGSTDTQYF.